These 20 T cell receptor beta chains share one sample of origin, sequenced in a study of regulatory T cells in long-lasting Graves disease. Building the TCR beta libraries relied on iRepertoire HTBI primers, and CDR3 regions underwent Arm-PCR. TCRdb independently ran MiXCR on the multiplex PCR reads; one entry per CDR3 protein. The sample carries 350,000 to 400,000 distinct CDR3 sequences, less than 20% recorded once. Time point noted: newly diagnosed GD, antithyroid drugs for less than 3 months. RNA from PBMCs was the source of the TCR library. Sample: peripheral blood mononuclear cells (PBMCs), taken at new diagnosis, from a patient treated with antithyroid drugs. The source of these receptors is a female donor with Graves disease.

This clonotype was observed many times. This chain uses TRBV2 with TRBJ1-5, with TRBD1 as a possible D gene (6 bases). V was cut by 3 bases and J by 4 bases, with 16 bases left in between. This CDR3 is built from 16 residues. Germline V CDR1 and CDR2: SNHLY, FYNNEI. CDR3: CASSDARGARNQPQHF. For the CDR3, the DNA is TGTGCCAGCAGTGATGCACGGGGGGCGCGGAATCAGCCCCAGCATTTT.

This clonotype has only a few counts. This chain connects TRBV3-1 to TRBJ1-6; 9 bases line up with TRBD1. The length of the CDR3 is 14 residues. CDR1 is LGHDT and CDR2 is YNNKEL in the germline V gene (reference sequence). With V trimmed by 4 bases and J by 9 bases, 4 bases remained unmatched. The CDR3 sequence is CASSPGQGSSPLHF. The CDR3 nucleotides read TGTGCCAGCAGCCCGGGACAGGGCAGTTCACCCCTCCACTTT.

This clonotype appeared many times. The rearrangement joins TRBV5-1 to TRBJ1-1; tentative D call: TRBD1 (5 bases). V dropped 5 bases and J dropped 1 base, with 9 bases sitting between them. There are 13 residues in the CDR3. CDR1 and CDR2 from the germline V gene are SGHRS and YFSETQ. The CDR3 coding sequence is TGCGCCAGCAGACCCGACAGGAACACTGAAGCTTTCTTT. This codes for CASRPDRNTEAFF.

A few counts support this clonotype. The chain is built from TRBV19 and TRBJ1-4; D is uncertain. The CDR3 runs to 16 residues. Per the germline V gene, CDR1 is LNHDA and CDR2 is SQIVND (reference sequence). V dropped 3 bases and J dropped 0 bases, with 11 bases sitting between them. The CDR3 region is CASSIGQRATNEKLFF. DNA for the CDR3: TGTGCCAGTAGTATCGGGCAGCGTGCAACTAATGAAAAACTGTTTTTT. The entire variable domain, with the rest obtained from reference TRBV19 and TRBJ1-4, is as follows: DGGITQSPKYLFRKEGQNVTLSCEQNLNHDAMYWYRQDPGQGLRLIYYSQIVNDFQKGDIAEGYSVSREKKESFPLTVTSAQKNPTAFYLCASSIGQRATNEKLFFGSGTQLSVL.

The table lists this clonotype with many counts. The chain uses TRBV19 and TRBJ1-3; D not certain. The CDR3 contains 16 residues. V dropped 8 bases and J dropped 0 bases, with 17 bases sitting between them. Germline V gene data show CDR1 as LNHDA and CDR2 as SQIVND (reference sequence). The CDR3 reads CASYFGGRDSGNTIYF. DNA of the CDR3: TGTGCCAGTTACTTCGGCGGAAGGGACTCTGGAAACACCATATATTTT. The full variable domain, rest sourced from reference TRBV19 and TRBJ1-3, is DGGITQSPKYLFRKEGQNVTLSCEQNLNHDAMYWYRQDPGQGLRLIYYSQIVNDFQKGDIAEGYSVSREKKESFPLTVTSAQKNPTAFYLCASYFGGRDSGNTIYFGEGSWLTVV.

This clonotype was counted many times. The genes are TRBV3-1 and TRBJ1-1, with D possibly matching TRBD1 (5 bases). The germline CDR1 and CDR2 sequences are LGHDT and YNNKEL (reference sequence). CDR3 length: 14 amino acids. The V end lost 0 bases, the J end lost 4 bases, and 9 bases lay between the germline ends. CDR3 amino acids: CASSQEVGGTEAFF. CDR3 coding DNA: TGTGCCAGCAGCCAAGAGGTGGGGGGCACTGAAGCTTTCTTT.

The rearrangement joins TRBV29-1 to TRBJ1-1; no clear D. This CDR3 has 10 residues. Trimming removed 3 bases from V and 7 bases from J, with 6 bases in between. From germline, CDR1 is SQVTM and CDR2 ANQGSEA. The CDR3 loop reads CSVDRFEAFF. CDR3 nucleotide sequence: TGCAGCGTTGACAGGTTTGAAGCTTTCTTT.

The chain's CDR3 is CASSREGQGAINSNQPQHF. The CDR3 DNA follows: TGTGCCAGTAGTAGGGAGGGACAGGGGGCAATTAATAGCAATCAGCCCCAGCATTTT. V and J are TRBV19 and TRBJ1-5, with 12 bases identical to TRBD1. The CDR3 consists of 19 residues. The V gene's germline CDR1 is LNHDA and CDR2 SQIVND (reference sequence). Trimming cost V 4 bases and J 0 bases; bases outside gene matches: 10.

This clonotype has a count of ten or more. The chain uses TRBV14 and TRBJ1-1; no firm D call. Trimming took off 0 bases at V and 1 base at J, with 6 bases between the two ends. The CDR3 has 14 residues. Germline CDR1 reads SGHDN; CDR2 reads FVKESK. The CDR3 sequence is CASSQDSWNTEAFF. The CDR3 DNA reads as TGTGCCAGCAGCCAAGATAGTTGGAACACTGAAGCTTTCTTT.

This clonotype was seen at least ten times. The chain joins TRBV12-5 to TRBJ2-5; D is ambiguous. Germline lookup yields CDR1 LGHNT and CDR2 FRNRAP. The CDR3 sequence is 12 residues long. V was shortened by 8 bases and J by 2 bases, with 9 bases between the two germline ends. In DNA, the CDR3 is TGTGCTAGTTCCCAAGGACAAGAGACCCAGTACTTC. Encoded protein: CASSQGQETQYF.

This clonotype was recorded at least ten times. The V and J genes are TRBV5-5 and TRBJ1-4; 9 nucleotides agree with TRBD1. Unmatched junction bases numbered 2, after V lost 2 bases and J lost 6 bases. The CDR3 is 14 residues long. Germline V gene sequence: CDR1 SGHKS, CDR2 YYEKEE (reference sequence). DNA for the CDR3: TGTGCCAGCAGCTTCCGGACAGGGGATGAAAAACTGTTTTTT. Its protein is CASSFRTGDEKLFF.

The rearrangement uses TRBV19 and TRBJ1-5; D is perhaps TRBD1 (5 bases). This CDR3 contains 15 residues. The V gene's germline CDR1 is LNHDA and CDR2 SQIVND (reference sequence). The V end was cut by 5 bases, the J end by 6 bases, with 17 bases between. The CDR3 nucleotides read TGTGCCAGTAGTTTGGAGGGGCCCTCGGCTCAGCCCCAGCATTTT. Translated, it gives CASSLEGPSAQPQHF.

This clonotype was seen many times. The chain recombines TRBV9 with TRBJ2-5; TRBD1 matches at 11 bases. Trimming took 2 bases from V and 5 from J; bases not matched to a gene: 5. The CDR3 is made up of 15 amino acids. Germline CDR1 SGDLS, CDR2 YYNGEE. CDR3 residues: CASSVGQGVGETQYF. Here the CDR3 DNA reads TGTGCCAGCAGCGTGGGACAGGGGGTAGGCGAGACCCAGTACTTC.

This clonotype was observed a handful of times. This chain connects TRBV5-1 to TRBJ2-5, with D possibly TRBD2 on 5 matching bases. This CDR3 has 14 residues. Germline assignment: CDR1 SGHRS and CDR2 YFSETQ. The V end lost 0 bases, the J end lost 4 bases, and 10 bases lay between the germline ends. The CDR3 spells CASSLGGIGETQYF. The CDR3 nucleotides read TGCGCCAGCAGCTTGGGAGGGATCGGAGAGACCCAGTACTTC.

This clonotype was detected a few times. CDR3 protein: CASSLVWTAQETQYF. CDR3 sequence (DNA): TGTGCCAGCAGCTTAGTGTGGACAGCCCAAGAGACCCAGTACTTC. V is TRBV7-2 and J is TRBJ2-5; tentative D call: TRBD1 (6 bases). Germline-derived CDR1 and CDR2 are SGHTA and FQGNSA. The CDR3 consists of 15 residues. Trimming stripped 1 base from V and 1 base from J, with 10 bases between.

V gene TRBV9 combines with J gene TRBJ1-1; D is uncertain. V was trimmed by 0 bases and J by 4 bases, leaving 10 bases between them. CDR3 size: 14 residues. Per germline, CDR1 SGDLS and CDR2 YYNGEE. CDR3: CASSVDPRATEAFF. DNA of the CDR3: TGTGCCAGCAGCGTAGACCCTCGAGCCACTGAAGCTTTCTTT.

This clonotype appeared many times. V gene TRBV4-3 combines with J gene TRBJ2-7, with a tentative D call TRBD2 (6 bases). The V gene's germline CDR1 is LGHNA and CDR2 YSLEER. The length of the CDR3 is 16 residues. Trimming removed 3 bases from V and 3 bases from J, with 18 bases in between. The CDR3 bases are TGCGCCAGCAGCCAGCTAGCCGGGACTCCAAGCTACGAGCAGTACTTC. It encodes CASSQLAGTPSYEQYF.

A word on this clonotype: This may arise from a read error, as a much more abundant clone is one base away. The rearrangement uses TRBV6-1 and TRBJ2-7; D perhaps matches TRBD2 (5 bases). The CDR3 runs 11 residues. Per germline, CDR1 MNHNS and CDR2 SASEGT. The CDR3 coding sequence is TGTGTCAGCGGCCCGTCCTACGAGCAGTACTTC. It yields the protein CVSGPSYEQYF.

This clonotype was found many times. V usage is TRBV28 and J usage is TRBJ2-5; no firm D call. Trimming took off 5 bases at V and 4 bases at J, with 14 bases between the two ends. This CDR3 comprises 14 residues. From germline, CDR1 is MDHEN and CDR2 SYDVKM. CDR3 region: CASSPGDKAETQYF. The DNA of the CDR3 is TGTGCCAGCAGTCCCGGCGACAAGGCAGAGACCCAGTACTTC. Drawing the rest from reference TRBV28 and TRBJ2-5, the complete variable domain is DVKVTQSSRYLVKRTGEKVFLECVQDMDHENMFWYRQDPGLGLRLIYFSYDVKMKEKGDIPEGYSVSREKKERFSLILESASTNQTSMYLCASSPGDKAETQYFGPGTRLLVL.

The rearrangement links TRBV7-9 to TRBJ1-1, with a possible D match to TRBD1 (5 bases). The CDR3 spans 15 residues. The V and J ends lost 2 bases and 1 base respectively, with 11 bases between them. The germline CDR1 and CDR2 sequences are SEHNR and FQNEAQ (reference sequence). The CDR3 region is CASSLNLGTNTEAFF. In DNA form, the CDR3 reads TGTGCCAGCAGCTTAAACTTGGGGACGAACACTGAAGCTTTCTTT.